A selection of T cell receptor beta chains follows, all from one sample in a study of CD8+CD57+ T cells in acquired aplastic anemia. MiXCR, run by TCRdb on the reads, gives a single entry per CDR3 protein. Of around 150,000 distinct CDR3 sequences in the sample, 41% were seen once. The sequenced material came from sorted CD4+, CD8+, or CD8+CD57+ T cells (not recorded which) from PBMCs. The receptors were gathered from a human donor in good health, serving as a control. CDR3s leave out the opening cysteine and the closing phenylalanine or tryptophan. Clone size is not always given. Where it is, it says once, few, many or a class for expanded clones.

v_gene | abundance | CDR3aa
TRBV29-1 | NA | SVELAGGVDTQY
TRBV6-1 | many | ASSQALDTEAF
TRBV5-1 | many | ASSPPRSSYEQY
TRBV2 | NA | ASSYRVSEAF
TRBV24-1 | many | ATSESGTGGLDGYT
TRBV19 | many | ASSMAGLTASYGYT
TRBV5-1 | many | ASRDRGGLNTEAF
TRBV6-1 | NA | ASSPGSGNTYEQY
TRBV25-1 | many | ASSDGAGAHTETQY
TRBV19 | many | ASTSDPVLYGYT
TRBV7-8 | many | ASSRAGLVVGETQY
TRBV2 | NA | ASSSGGRSPLH
TRBV4-2 | NA | ASSQELQGTNEKLF
TRBV3-1 | NA | ASRDMRTPHSGEQF
TRBV5-1 | few | ASSLSGTGKDSPLH
TRBV6-2/TRBV6-3 | NA | ASSYPEGRIPSGGALPIEQC
TRBV30 | many | AWSVGLAGVFEQF
TRBV4-1 | many | ASSLDQMGNQY
TRBV6-5 | many | ASSSGTGGEQY
TRBV5-5 | many | ASSSGAREPQH
TRBV29-1 | few | SLTVQGARGYT
TRBV5-1 | many | ASSLGGDPTTDTQY
TRBV18 | NA | ASSPLDRGSASYT
TRBV6-4 | NA | ASRREQGAYEQY
TRBV20-1 | once | SAAGDRYEQY
TRBV12-3/TRBV12-4 | many | ASSPNPSVGDNEQF
TRBV12-3/TRBV12-4 | many | ASSLGWPNSPLH
TRBV20-1 | many | SASGTSVNEQF
TRBV19 | few | ASSTGLHNSPLH
TRBV5-8 | many | ASSSIQGVYTEAF
TRBV7-9 | many | ASSFGGGNTEAF